What follows are 27 T cell receptor beta chains derived from one specimen sequenced in a study of T-cell reconstitution after alpha-beta-depleted transplantation in children. The authors prepared the TCRbeta library with unique molecular identifiers. From the PCR reads, TCRdb called clonotypes with MiXCR, one entry per CDR3 protein. Among about 870,000 distinct CDR3 sequences listed, around 15% were seen once. The starting material was PBMCs, mostly from graft donor cells, obtained 360 days after TCRalphabeta/CD19-depleted stem cell transplant. These receptors were collected from a male patient under 18 who had a stem cell transplant for acute lymphoblastic leukemia, so the T cells may come from the graft donor.

The chain is built from TRBV5-1 and TRBJ2-1, with a weak D call TRBD1 (6 bases). The length of the CDR3 is 20 residues. Germline V gene data show CDR1 as SGHRS and CDR2 as YFSETQ. V gave up 0 bases and J gave up 4 bases, with 26 bases separating them. The CDR3 sequence: CASSLAGPTDRLAVYNEQFF. In DNA form, the CDR3 reads TGCGCCAGCAGCTTGGCTGGCCCAACTGACAGGTTAGCAGTATACAATGAGCAGTTCTTC.

This clonotype was seen ten or more times. Germline and junction disagree at one end, which may indicate a read error. The rearrangement joins TRBV5-1 to TRBJ2-3; TRBD1 matches at 7 bases. In germline, CDR1 is SGHRS, CDR2 YFSETQ. The CDR3 covers 15 residues. CDR3 coding DNA: TGTGCCAGCAGCTTGTTAGGGGGCAGCACAGATACGCAGTATTTT. This sequence encodes CASSLLGGSTDTQYF.

This clonotype was found many times. J is TRBJ2-3 and V is TRBV29-1; 13 nucleotides align to TRBD2. J gave up 5 bases and V 4 bases, and 6 bases lay outside the gene matches. Germline assignment: CDR1 SQVTM and CDR2 ANQGSEA. The CDR3 totals 15 residues. This CDR3 is CSVGRLAGGGDTQYF. In nucleotides, the CDR3 is TGCAGCGTTGGGCGACTAGCGGGAGGTGGAGATACGCAGTATTTT.

The CDR3 is CASTPGSGSGSLLYNEQFF. As DNA, the CDR3 is TGTGCCAGCACCCCTGGGTCTGGTAGCGGGAGCCTTTTGTACAATGAGCAGTTCTTC. The chain is built from TRBV4-2 and TRBJ2-1, with 9 bases matching TRBD2. With V trimmed by 7 bases and J by 4 bases, 20 bases remained unmatched. Germline V CDR1 and CDR2: LGHNA, YNFKEQ. CDR3 length equals 19 residues.

V and J are TRBV6-1 and TRBJ2-7, with 7 positions matching TRBD2. Per the germline V gene, CDR1 is MNHNS and CDR2 is SASEGT. The CDR3 contains 15 residues. V lost 5 bases to trimming and J lost 2 bases; unmatched junction nucleotides: 9. The CDR3 reads CASSPRSGLAYEQYF. CDR3 in DNA: TGTGCCAGCAGTCCCCGGAGTGGACTAGCCTACGAGCAGTACTTC.

This clonotype was seen a handful of times. The chain couples TRBV9 to TRBJ2-7, with 9 bases identical to TRBD1. CDR3 length: 14 amino acids. CDR1 and CDR2 (germline): SGDLS, YYNGEE. J lost 5 bases, V lost 0 bases, and 3 bases had no gene match. CDR3 nucleotides: TGTGCCAGCAGCGTAGTTGGGGACAGGGACGAGCAGTACTTC. This gives the protein CASSVVGDRDEQYF.

This clonotype came up many times. The chain combines TRBV12-3 or TRBV12-4 with TRBJ2-3; a weak D match, TRBD1 (5 bases). The CDR3 has 14 amino acids. The germline V and J ends were trimmed by 5 bases and 2 bases, with 11 bases remaining between them. In nucleotides, the CDR3 is TGTGCCAGCAGTCCGAGACAGTCCACAGATACGCAGTATTTT. The encoded protein is CASSPRQSTDTQYF.

The chain links TRBV7-2 to TRBJ2-1; possible D gene TRBD1, 5 bases. The germline V gene has CDR1 SGHTA and CDR2 FQGNSA. V was shortened by 3 bases and J by 6 bases, with 9 bases between the two germline ends. The CDR3 has 13 residues. CDR3 nucleotides: TGTGCCAGCAGCTTTTATGGGGCCAATGAGCAGTTCTTC. Translation gives CASSFYGANEQFF. Variable domain in full (rest from reference TRBV7-2 and TRBJ2-1): GAGVSQSPSNKVTEKGKDVELRCDPISGHTALYWYRQSLGQGLEFLIYFQGNSAPDKSGLPSDRFSAERTGGSVSTLTIQRTQQEDSAVYLCASSFYGANEQFFGPGTRLTVL.

A note on this clonotype: It may be a read error: a sequence one base away is much more abundant. The V call is TRBV12-3 or TRBV12-4, the J call TRBJ2-5, with D perhaps matching TRBD1 (6 bases). Between the trimmed V and J ends, which lost 6 bases and 5 bases, there was a span of 16 bases. This CDR3 comprises 14 residues. The CDR3 DNA is TGTGCCAGCAGAGCACAGGGAGTAGGGGAGACCCAGTACTTC. Translated: CASRAQGVGETQYF.

This clonotype occurred a few times. The chain links TRBV5-1 to TRBJ2-5, with D maybe TRBD2 (6 bases). Germline V gene data show CDR1 as SGHRS and CDR2 as YFSETQ. V lost 1 base, J lost 0 bases, and 13 bases lay in between. There are 16 residues in the CDR3. CDR3 region: CASSLKPGLYQETQYF. Written as DNA, the CDR3 is TGCGCCAGCAGCTTGAAACCGGGACTTTACCAAGAGACCCAGTACTTC.

This clonotype was counted at least ten times. The rearrangement joins TRBV5-1 to TRBJ2-1, with 9 bases fitting TRBD2. The CDR3 extends over 17 amino acids. CDR1 SGHRS and CDR2 YFSETQ come from the germline V gene. Trimming took 2 bases from V and 0 from J; bases not matched to a gene: 6. In DNA form, the CDR3 reads TGCGCCAGCAGCTTAGCTAGCGGGAAAGTCTCCTACAATGAGCAGTTCTTC. Protein product: CASSLASGKVSYNEQFF.

This clonotype occurred a few times. CDR3 nucleotide sequence: TGTGCCAGCAGTTGGGGCCTCATAGCGGGAGGGTCCCCAGATACGCAGTATTTT. This gives the protein CASSWGLIAGGSPDTQYF. The chain links TRBV12-3 or TRBV12-4 to TRBJ2-3, with 11 bases lining up with TRBD2. V was pared by 4 bases and J by 4 bases, with 13 bases of the junction left unmatched. This CDR3 contains 18 residues.

This clonotype was observed many times. This CDR3 is CASSAWISSDTQYF. Here the CDR3 DNA reads TGTGCCAGCAGCGCATGGATCTCGTCAGATACGCAGTATTTT. V usage is TRBV7-3 and J usage is TRBJ2-3; no firm D call. The CDR3 extends over 14 amino acids. V lost 5 bases to trimming and J lost 4 bases, with 13 bases between them. Germline CDR1 reads SGHTA; CDR2 reads FQGTGA.

This clonotype was counted many times. The J gene is TRBJ2-1, the V gene TRBV4-2; 8 bases map to TRBD2. V trimming: 0 bases; J trimming: 4 bases; junction bases outside the gene matches: 8. CDR3 length: 17 residues. Germline assignment: CDR1 LGHNA and CDR2 YNFKEQ. The CDR3 is CASSQEGMREVYNEQFF. The CDR3 region has the DNA TGTGCCAGCAGCCAAGAGGGAATGCGGGAGGTGTACAATGAGCAGTTCTTC.

The chain has TRBV7-9 and TRBJ1-2; TRBD1 might be the D (5 bases). Trimming pared 3 bases from V and 7 bases from J, leaving 15 bases between. Germline lookup yields CDR1 SEHNR and CDR2 FQNEAQ (reference sequence). The CDR3 covers 14 residues. The CDR3 region has the DNA TGTGCCAGCAGCTTTTCACAGGTGGGAGGTGGCTACACCTTC. Translated: CASSFSQVGGGYTF.

The V call is TRBV4-2, the J call TRBJ2-7, with D possibly matching TRBD1 (5 bases). CDR1 is LGHNA, CDR2 YNFKEQ, per germline. The CDR3 covers 13 residues. V lost 6 bases and J lost 1, with 10 bases in between. As DNA, the CDR3 is TGTGCCAGCAGTTCGACAGATTCCTACGAGCAGTACTTC. The encoded protein is CASSSTDSYEQYF.

This clonotype was detected many times. This chain joins TRBV12-3 or TRBV12-4 and TRBJ2-2, with D perhaps TRBD2 (6 bases). Trimming removed 6 bases at V and 0 bases at J, with 11 bases between. The CDR3 spans 15 residues. CDR3 in amino acids: CASRSGLANTGELFF. CDR3 coding DNA: TGTGCCAGCAGATCGGGACTGGCGAACACCGGGGAGCTGTTTTTT.

The chain uses TRBV11-2 and TRBJ2-2; tentative D call: TRBD1 (6 bases). Trimming took off 6 bases at V and 7 bases at J, with 15 bases between the two ends. CDR1 and CDR2 from the germline V gene are SGHAT and FQNNGV. The CDR3 length is 14 residues. Here the CDR3 reads CASRVPLTGGELFF. The CDR3 DNA reads as TGTGCCAGCAGGGTTCCTTTGACAGGCGGGGAGCTGTTTTTT. The full variable domain, in which reference TRBV11-2 and TRBJ2-2 provide the parts outside the CDR3, is EAGVAQSPRYKIIEKRQSVAFWCNPISGHATLYWYQQILGQGPKLLIQFQNNGVVDDSQLPKDRFSAERLKGVDSTLKIQPAKLEDSAVYLCASRVPLTGGELFFGEGSRLTVL.

The V gene is TRBV9, the J gene TRBJ2-7; D remains ambiguous. The V and J ends lost 1 base and 2 bases respectively, with 13 bases between them. The CDR3 spans 15 residues. Germline V CDR1 and CDR2: SGDLS, YYNGEE. This CDR3 is CASSVPPAPTYEQYF. As DNA, the CDR3 is TGTGCCAGCAGCGTACCCCCGGCACCAACCTACGAGCAGTACTTC.

The chain couples TRBV23-1 to TRBJ2-1; the D is unclear. TRBV23-1 is given ORF status, its function remaining uncertain. V lost 4 bases and J 8 bases, leaving 6 bases between the germline ends. There are 11 residues in the CDR3. This CDR3 is CASSRQHEQFF. Written as DNA, the CDR3 is TGCGCCAGCAGTCGTCAACATGAGCAGTTCTTC.

This clonotype has at least ten counts. This chain's CDR3 is CASSFPPGALYNEQFF. DNA for the CDR3: TGTGCCAGCAGTTTCCCTCCAGGGGCGCTGTACAATGAGCAGTTCTTC. The V call is TRBV28, the J call TRBJ2-1; a weak D match, TRBD1 (6 bases). Between the trimmed V and J ends, which lost 3 bases and 4 bases, there was a span of 16 bases. CDR1 is MDHEN, CDR2 SYDVKM, per germline. The CDR3 spans 16 residues.

This clonotype was seen many times. The chain recombines TRBV20-1 with TRBJ2-7; possibly TRBD1 for D (5 bases). CDR3 length: 13 residues. Germline V gene sequence: CDR1 DFQATT, CDR2 SNEGSKA (reference sequence). V lost 1 base and J lost 0, with 7 bases in between. The CDR3 loop is CSARGGYSYEQYF. CDR3 nucleotide sequence: TGCAGTGCTAGAGGGGGCTACTCCTACGAGCAGTACTTC.

The V gene is TRBV29-1, the J gene TRBJ1-2; 7 positions match TRBD1. The J segment lost 8 bases and the V segment lost 4 bases, leaving 16 bases of the junction unmatched. Germline V gene lookup returns CDR1 SQVTM and CDR2 ANQGSEA. The CDR3 runs 15 residues. CDR3 nucleotides: TGCAGCGTTGTGCCTCCCTTACAGGGGCACTCCGGCTACACCTTC. It translates to CSVVPPLQGHSGYTF.

The V and J genes are TRBV9 and TRBJ2-3, with D possibly being TRBD2 (5 bases). Germline assignment: CDR1 SGDLS and CDR2 YYNGEE. CDR3 length: 15 amino acids. Trimming removed 0 bases at V and 0 bases at J, with 8 bases between. CDR3 region: CASSVVGSSTDTQYF. The CDR3 DNA follows: TGTGCCAGCAGCGTAGTGGGGAGTAGCACAGATACGCAGTATTTT.

This chain uses TRBV6-1 with TRBJ1-3, with D possibly TRBD1 on 5 matching bases. This CDR3 is built from 16 residues. The germline gives CDR1 MNHNS, CDR2 SASEGT. The V and J ends lost 6 bases and 0 bases respectively, with 15 bases between them. CDR3 loop: CASRRASGGSGNTIYF. As DNA, the CDR3 is TGTGCCAGCAGGAGGGCTTCGGGGGGCTCTGGAAACACCATATATTTT.

The chain employs TRBV7-3 and TRBJ1-1, with 7 bases identical to TRBD1. The CDR3 sequence is 13 residues long. From germline, CDR1 is SGHTA and CDR2 FQGTGA. V trimming: 7 bases; J trimming: 1 base; junction bases outside the gene matches: 3. DNA for the CDR3: TGTGCCAGCAAAAACAGGGGGAACACTGAAGCTTTCTTT. Translation gives CASKNRGNTEAFF.

The chain uses TRBV7-8 and TRBJ1-6; possible D gene TRBD1, 5 bases. Trimming took 0 bases from V and 10 from J, leaving 19 bases between them. Germline loops: CDR1 SGHVS, CDR2 FQNEAQ. The CDR3 consists of 17 residues. CDR3 coding DNA: TGTGCCAGCAGCTTAGCGTCCGGGCGGGGGAGAGGGTCACCCCTCCACTTT. Protein product: CASSLASGRGRGSPLHF.